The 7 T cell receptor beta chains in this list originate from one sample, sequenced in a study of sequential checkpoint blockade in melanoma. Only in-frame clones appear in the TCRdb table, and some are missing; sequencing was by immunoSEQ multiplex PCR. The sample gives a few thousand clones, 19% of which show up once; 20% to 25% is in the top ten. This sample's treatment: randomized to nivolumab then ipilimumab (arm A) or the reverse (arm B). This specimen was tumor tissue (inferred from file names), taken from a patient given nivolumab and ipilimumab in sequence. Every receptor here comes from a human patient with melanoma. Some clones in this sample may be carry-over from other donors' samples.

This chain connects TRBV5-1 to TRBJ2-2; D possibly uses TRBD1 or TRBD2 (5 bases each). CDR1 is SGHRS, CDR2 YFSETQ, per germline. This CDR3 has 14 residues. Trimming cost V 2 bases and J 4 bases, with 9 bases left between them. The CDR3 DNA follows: TGCGCCAGCAGCTTATCCGGGACCACCGGGGAGCTGTTTTTT. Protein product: CASSLSGTTGELFF.

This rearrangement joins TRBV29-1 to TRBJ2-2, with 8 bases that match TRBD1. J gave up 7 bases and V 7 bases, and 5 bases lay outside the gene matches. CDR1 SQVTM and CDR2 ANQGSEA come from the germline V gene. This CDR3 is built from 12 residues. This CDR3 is CSGDRGSGELFF. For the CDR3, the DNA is TGCAGCGGCGACAGGGGAAGCGGGGAGCTGTTTTTT.

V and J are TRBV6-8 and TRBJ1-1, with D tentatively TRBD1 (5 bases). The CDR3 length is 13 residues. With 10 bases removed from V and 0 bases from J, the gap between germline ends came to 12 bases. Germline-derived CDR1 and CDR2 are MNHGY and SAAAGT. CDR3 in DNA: TGTGCCATCAGGCAGGGAGTGAACACTGAAGCTTTCTTT. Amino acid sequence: CAIRQGVNTEAFF.

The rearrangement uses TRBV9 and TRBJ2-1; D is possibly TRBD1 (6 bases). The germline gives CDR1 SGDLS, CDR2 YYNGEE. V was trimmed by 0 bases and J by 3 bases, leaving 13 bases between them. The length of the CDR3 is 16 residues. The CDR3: CASSVAGRGSYNEQFF. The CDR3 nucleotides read TGTGCCAGCAGCGTAGCCGGCAGGGGAAGCTACAATGAGCAGTTCTTC.

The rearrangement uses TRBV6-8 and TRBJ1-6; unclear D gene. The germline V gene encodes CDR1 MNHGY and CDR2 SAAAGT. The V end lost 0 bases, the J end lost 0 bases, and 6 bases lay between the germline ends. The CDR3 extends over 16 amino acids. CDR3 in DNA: TGTGCCAGCAGTTACTCCCCAGGCTCCTATAATTCACCCCTCCACTTT. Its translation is CASSYSPGSYNSPLHF.

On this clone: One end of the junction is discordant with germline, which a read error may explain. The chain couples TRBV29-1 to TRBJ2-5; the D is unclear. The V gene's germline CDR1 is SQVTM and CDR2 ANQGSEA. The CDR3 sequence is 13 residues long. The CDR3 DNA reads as TGCAGCTTTGACCTGTTAGGGATGGAGACCCAGTACTTC. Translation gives CSFDLLGMETQYF. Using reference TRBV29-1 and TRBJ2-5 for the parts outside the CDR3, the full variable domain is SAVISQKPSRDICQRGTSLTIQCQVDSQVTMMFWYRQQPGQSLTLIATANQGSEATYESGFVIDKFPISRPNLTFSTLTVSNMSPEDSSIYLCSFDLLGMETQYFGPGTRLLVL.

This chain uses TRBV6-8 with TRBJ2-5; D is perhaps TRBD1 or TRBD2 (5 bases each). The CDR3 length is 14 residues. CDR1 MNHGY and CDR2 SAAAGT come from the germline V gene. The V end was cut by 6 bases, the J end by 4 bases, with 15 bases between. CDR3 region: CASSYRGDGETQYF. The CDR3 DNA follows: TGTGCCAGCAGCTACCGAGGGGACGGAGAGACCCAGTACTTC.